This TCR beta chain was sequenced in a study of identical twins (dated by TCRdb to about 2016). Regarding the complete study: To test whether fetal clonotypes persist, this study deep-sequenced TCR alpha and beta repertoires from monozygotic twins, from unrelated adults of various ages, and from cord blood. Replicate twin experiments were performed at different times using different library preparation protocols to rule out contamination.

About this clonotype: Its specific antigen is unknown. Base qualities are not recorded, but no much larger clone differs from it by a single base.

What the work shows at the level of the full study, not this receptor alone: Compared with coincidental sharing between unrelated individuals, an excess of low generation-probability sequences was observed among out-of-frame TCR alpha sequences shared between twins. Because the same donors could not be followed over many years, the conclusions relied on cross-sectional statistical analysis. In monozygotic twins, out-of-frame TCR alpha sharing was systematically underestimated by recombination models, although the models agreed with sharing between unrelated individuals. A weaker excess of twin sharing was found in beta out-of-frame sequences because the signal-to-noise ratio was lowered by fewer shared sequences. Zero-insertion analyses could be partly confounded by invariant T cells such as MAIT and iNKT, though diverse VJ usage argued against such confounding for most clonotypes. Fewer insertions were carried by abundant cord blood beta clonotypes, a similar but weaker trend appeared in young adult naive repertoires, and no such trend appeared in memory repertoires.

Every donor in the study was a healthy Caucasian. The twin cohort comprised three pairs of female monozygotic twins, all aged roughly 18 to 29 years. CD4+ and CD8+ T cell populations were isolated with positive isolation kits from Invitrogen. Receptor libraries were prepared by 5' RACE. For sequencing, an Illumina HiSeq 2000 was employed. A universal primer binding site was added through template switching, and the final cDNA carried a unique molecular identifier so that TCR cDNA molecules could be counted accurately. First-strand cDNA for TCR alpha and beta chains was synthesized from specific primers in the conserved constant-segment region. Each cDNA library was double barcoded, with a SMART-Mk sample barcode plus Illumina barcodes, to control for contamination. TruSeq adapter sequences along with Illumina sample barcodes were introduced in two successive PCR steps. The Illumina HiSeq platform was used with custom primers to sequence TCR alpha and beta cDNA libraries. On the authors' methods: MiGEC was used to process raw reads and extract unique molecular identifiers, and MiXCR was used to find CDR3 positions. For each individual, recombination models were inferred using an EM algorithm with the repgenHMM and IGoR tools. Shared clonotype analysis was performed with the tcR package in R, normalizing sharing by the product of cloneset sizes. To study raw recombination free of thymic and clonal selection effects, out-of-frame nonproductive sequences were analyzed. TCRdb took the public reads, trimmed them with fastp at Q25, ran MiXCR for clone calling and kept in-frame beta chains. Under each unique CDR3 protein, matching rows form one entry showing the most common genes and DNA. TCRdb's processing, not the study's, gives the V and J calls here. The sample table records about 340,000 distinct CDR3 sequences; roughly an eighth of these occur just once. The ten top clones hold 6% to 9% of the sample.

The same data also contributed to another study, on yellow fever vaccine responses in identical twins. From that second study: According to the authors, in identical twins the way T cells responded to vaccination appeared partly convergent and partly personalized. Focusing on identical twins, the study followed the T cell clones that responded to the vaccine, and did so with precision.

The specimen was CD8+ T cells sorted from blood. The source of this sequence is a woman aged 18-29 years in good health.

The CDR3 protein: CASSPGLAGTETQYF. The DNA sequence reads TGTGCCAGCAGCCCTGGACTAGCGGGGACAGAGACCCAGTACTTC. The V and J segments used are TRBV14 and TRBJ2-5; 12 of the junction bases match TRBD2. V lost 4 bases and J lost 4 bases, and the count of bases not matched to a germline gene is 4. The CDR3 spans 15 residues, from the cysteine through the phenylalanine. Just the 45-base CDR3 DNA is kept, in frame starting at base 1. From the germline V gene, CDR1 is SGHDN and CDR2 is FVKESK. The reference TRBV14 and TRBJ2-5 proteins fill in what lies around the CDR3, so the full variable domain reads EAGVTQFPSHSVIEKGQTVTLRCDPISGHDNLYWYRRVMGKEIKFLLHFVKESKQDESGMPNNRFLAERTGGTYSTLKVQPAELEDSGVYFCASSPGLAGTETQYFGPGTRLLVL.